The 27 T cell receptor beta chains in this list originate from one sample, sequenced in a study of CD8+ T cells in alopecia areata. The sequencing template was cDNA reverse transcribed from extracted RNA. Measured with immunoSEQ multiplex PCR; TCRdb has only the in-frame clones, and not every one. The sample has about 130,000 clones, around 60% seen once. The sequences come from CD4+ T cells sorted from blood, collected at week 0. The receptors originated from a human donor with alopecia areata.

This chain joins TRBV9 and TRBJ2-3, with 8 bases matching TRBD2. CDR3 length: 16 residues. CDR1 is SGDLS, CDR2 YYNGEE, per germline. Losses at the gene ends were 3 bases for V and 2 bases for J; bases not matched to a gene: 8. In nucleotides, the CDR3 is TGTGCCAGCAGCGGGGTAGCGGGGCCGCACACAGATACGCAGTATTTT. Protein sequence: CASSGVAGPHTDTQYF.

The CDR3 DNA reads TGTGCCAGCAGTCCAGGGGGCATGAACACTGAAGCTTTCTTT. Residues: CASSPGGMNTEAFF. The V call is TRBV28, the J call TRBJ1-1; 8 nucleotides line up with TRBD1. V dropped 5 bases and J dropped 0; count of bases not matched to a gene: 2. Per the germline V gene, CDR1 is MDHEN and CDR2 is SYDVKM. This CDR3 contains 14 residues.

This sequence joins TRBV25-1 and TRBJ2-5; TRBD1 might be the D (5 bases). The germline V gene encodes CDR1 MGHDK and CDR2 SYGVNS. This CDR3 has 13 amino acids. Trimming took 4 bases from V and 7 from J, leaving 13 bases between them. The CDR3 nucleotides are TGTGCCAGCAGTGGTCTGACAGTCCTGACCCAGTACTTC. It is translated as CASSGLTVLTQYF. The entire variable domain, with the rest obtained from reference TRBV25-1 and TRBJ2-5, is as follows: EADIYQTPRYLVIGTGKKITLECSQTMGHDKMYWYQQDPGMELHLIHYSYGVNSTEKGDLSSESTVSRIRTEHFPLTLESARPSHTSQYLCASSGLTVLTQYFGPGTRLLVL.

V usage is TRBV30 and J usage is TRBJ1-1, with 9 bases fitting TRBD1. Unmatched junction bases numbered 1, after V lost 7 bases and J lost 1 base. The germline V gene encodes CDR1 GTSNPN and CDR2 SVGIG (reference sequence). There are 12 residues in the CDR3. The CDR3 protein is CALGQGNTEAFF. The CDR3 DNA reads TGTGCCTTGGGACAGGGGAACACTGAAGCTTTCTTT.

This clone was found a few times. CDR3: CASSLPRLGETQYF. The CDR3 DNA is TGTGCCAGCAGTTTGCCTAGGCTGGGGGAGACCCAGTACTTC. V is TRBV28 and J is TRBJ2-5; D gene unclear. Germline CDR1 MDHEN, CDR2 SYDVKM. V lost 3 bases and J lost 5, with 13 bases in between. CDR3 size: 14 residues.

This chain links TRBV4-1 with TRBJ1-2, with D hard to call. Trimming stripped 4 bases from V and 8 bases from J, with 17 bases between. The CDR3 contains 14 residues. From germline, CDR1 is MGHRA and CDR2 YSYEKL. The CDR3 spells CASSPSGRAGGYTF. The CDR3 bases are TGCGCCAGCAGCCCTTCTGGTAGGGCGGGAGGCTACACCTTC.

The CDR3 nucleotides are TGTGCCAGCAGCCACAGGGGACCCCTGAACACCGGGGAGCTGTTTTTT. Its protein product is CASSHRGPLNTGELFF. The V gene is TRBV14, the J gene TRBJ2-2, with D tentatively TRBD1 (6 bases). From germline, CDR1 is SGHDN and CDR2 FVKESK. There are 16 residues in the CDR3. The V end was cut by 3 bases, the J end by 1 base, with 12 bases between.

The chain employs TRBV7-3 and TRBJ2-1; D may be TRBD2 (5 bases). Germline CDR1 is SGHTA and CDR2 is FQGTGA. V gave up 3 bases and J gave up 5 bases, with 11 bases separating them. The CDR3 extends over 14 amino acids. The CDR3 nucleotides read TGTGCCAGCAGCTTGTCTGGGAGAGACAATGAGCAGTTCTTC. Protein sequence: CASSLSGRDNEQFF.

Only a few counts were recorded for this clone. The same CDR3 also results from other DNA sequences found in this sample. The chain couples TRBV5-1 to TRBJ1-5, with D maybe TRBD1 (6 bases). Per germline, CDR1 SGHRS and CDR2 YFSETQ. Trimming pared 1 base from V and 4 bases from J, leaving 6 bases between. CDR3 size: 13 residues. The CDR3 sequence: CASSLQGNQPQHF. CDR3 coding DNA: TGCGCCAGCAGCTTGCAGGGGAATCAGCCCCAGCATTTT.

This clone came up once. This sequence joins TRBV27 and TRBJ2-3, with 8 bases fitting TRBD2. CDR1 and CDR2 (germline): MNHEY, SMNVEV (reference sequence). The CDR3 consists of 15 residues. Trimming at V came to 6 bases and at J to 1 base, leaving 6 bases not matched to a gene. Here the CDR3 DNA reads TGTGCCAGCAGCCGCGGACTAGCTGGCACAGATACGCAGTATTTT. This gives the protein CASSRGLAGTDTQYF.

The chain has TRBV28 and TRBJ1-5, with a tentative D call TRBD1 (6 bases). Germline V gene lookup returns CDR1 MDHEN and CDR2 SYDVKM. The CDR3 is 15 amino acids. V gave up 5 bases and J gave up 7 bases, with 18 bases separating them. This CDR3 reads CASSTGGDPLQPQHF. The CDR3 bases are TGTGCCAGCAGTACGGGGGGCGATCCGCTACAGCCCCAGCATTTT.

This sequence joins TRBV7-3 and TRBJ2-3; D is perhaps TRBD2 (6 bases). The CDR3 has 13 residues. V was clipped by 5 bases and J by 7 bases, with 13 bases between them. CDR1 and CDR2 (germline): SGHTA, FQGTGA. The CDR3 region is CASSTPGLNTQYF. CDR3 coding DNA: TGTGCCAGCAGCACCCCGGGACTGAATACGCAGTATTTT. Full variable domain (rest looked up from reference TRBV7-3 and TRBJ2-3): GAGVSQTPSNKVTEKGKYVELRCDPISGHTALYWYRQSLGQGPEFLIYFQGTGAADDSGLPNDRFFAVRPEGSVSTLKIQRTERGDSAVYLCASSTPGLNTQYFGPGTRLTVL.

This clone has more than one count but fewer than ten. The V and J genes are TRBV7-2 and TRBJ2-5; 9 bases fit TRBD1. The CDR3 consists of 14 residues. V lost 7 bases to trimming and J lost 5 bases; unmatched junction nucleotides: 8. Germline V gene data show CDR1 as SGHTA and CDR2 as FQGNSA. CDR3 sequence (DNA): TGTGCCAGCACCCAACAGGGGGCGCGGGAGACCCAGTACTTC. Residues: CASTQQGARETQYF. The full variable domain, rest sourced from reference TRBV7-2 and TRBJ2-5, is GAGVSQSPSNKVTEKGKDVELRCDPISGHTALYWYRQSLGQGLEFLIYFQGNSAPDKSGLPSDRFSAERTGGSVSTLTIQRTQQEDSAVYLCASTQQGARETQYFGPGTRLLVL.

The chain has TRBV5-1 and TRBJ2-3; D may be TRBD2 (6 bases). Germline values: CDR1 SGHRS, CDR2 YFSETQ. The CDR3 runs to 16 residues. Trimming shortened V by 4 bases and J by 1 base, and 16 bases separated the two germline ends. The CDR3 region is CASSPRGTGGTDTQYF. DNA for the CDR3: TGCGCCAGCAGCCCACGGGGGACCGGGGGCACAGATACGCAGTATTTT.

The gene calls are TRBV7-3 and TRBJ1-2, with 7 bases aligning to TRBD1. CDR1 and CDR2 from the germline V gene are SGHTA and FQGTGA. This CDR3 region has 15 residues. Trimming removed 2 bases from V and 8 bases from J; junction bases left unmatched: 11. The CDR3 DNA reads as TGTGCCAGCAGCTTAGCCGGGACAGCCCGTGAAGGCTACACCTTC. Translation gives CASSLAGTAREGYTF.

The rearrangement joins TRBV19 to TRBJ2-3; D remains unclear. The germline gives CDR1 LNHDA, CDR2 SQIVND (reference sequence). The CDR3 consists of 13 residues. Trimming left V 9 bases short and J 0 bases short, with 10 bases between. The CDR3 bases are TGTGCCAGCTTGGGCAGGAGCACAGATACGCAGTATTTT. This gives the protein CASLGRSTDTQYF.

The rearrangement links TRBV7-9 to TRBJ1-1; 8 nucleotides match TRBD1. The CDR3 covers 13 residues. Germline V CDR1 and CDR2: SEHNR, FQNEAQ (reference sequence). V trimming: 2 bases; J trimming: 6 bases; junction bases outside the gene matches: 2. The CDR3 reads CASSLQTGAEAFF. In DNA, the CDR3 is TGTGCCAGCAGCTTACAGACAGGGGCTGAAGCTTTCTTT.

This clone appeared a few times. This chain uses TRBV7-9 with TRBJ2-1; 8 bases agree with TRBD1. The germline V gene has CDR1 SEHNR and CDR2 FQNEAQ (reference sequence). V shed 5 bases, J shed 10 bases, and the junction held 13 bases outside the gene matches. This CDR3 has 15 amino acids. CDR3 nucleotides: TGTGCCAGCAGCGCAAGGACAGGGTTTGGGGAGGAGCAGTTCTTC. Translating gives CASSARTGFGEEQFF.

This clone was seen more than once but under ten times. CDR3 DNA sequence: TGTGCCAGCAGCTTAGTCCGGGGGCGGGGAGAGACCCAGTACTTC. Its protein product is CASSLVRGRGETQYF. The rearrangement links TRBV7-2 to TRBJ2-5, with D tentatively TRBD1 or TRBD2 (6 bases each). The CDR3 covers 15 residues. V was cut by 1 base and J by 4 bases, with 13 bases left in between. Germline values: CDR1 SGHTA, CDR2 FQGNSA.

This rearrangement joins TRBV5-1 to TRBJ2-3, with 8 nucleotides matching TRBD2. This CDR3 spans 15 amino acids. The V and J ends lost 4 bases and 2 bases, in that order; junction bases with no gene match: 6. In germline, CDR1 is SGHRS, CDR2 YFSETQ. CDR3 in DNA: TGCGCCAGCAGCCCGGGAGGGACTTACACAGATACGCAGTATTTT. Its translation: CASSPGGTYTDTQYF. Combining the CDR3 with reference TRBV5-1 and TRBJ2-3 gives the whole variable domain KAGVTQTPRYLIKTRGQQVTLSCSPISGHRSVSWYQQTPGQGLQFLFEYFSETQRNKGNFPGRFSGRQFSNSRSEMNVSTLELGDSALYLCASSPGGTYTDTQYFGPGTRLTVL.

This chain connects TRBV25-1 to TRBJ2-5; D is possibly TRBD1 (5 bases). This CDR3 is built from 14 residues. V lost 9 bases to trimming and J lost 2 bases, with 16 bases between them. Germline V CDR1 and CDR2: MGHDK, SYGVNS. CDR3: CASGAQGTQETQYF. The DNA for the CDR3 is TGTGCCAGTGGGGCCCAGGGAACTCAAGAGACCCAGTACTTC.

The chain uses TRBV7-2 and TRBJ2-7, with TRBD1 as a possible D gene (5 bases). Trimming left V 4 bases short and J 6 bases short, with 10 bases between. Per the germline V gene, CDR1 is SGHTA and CDR2 is FQGNSA. This CDR3 contains 12 residues. CDR3 coding DNA: TGTGCCAGCAGCTCCAACAGGTTCGAGCAGTACTTC. This gives the protein CASSSNRFEQYF.

The gene calls are TRBV9 and TRBJ2-1; TRBD2 matches 9 bases. The germline V gene encodes CDR1 SGDLS and CDR2 YYNGEE. The CDR3 is made up of 16 amino acids. Trimming took 1 base from V and 3 from J; bases not matched to a gene: 5. The CDR3 region is CASSVISGSDYNEQFF. The DNA of the CDR3 is TGTGCCAGCAGCGTAATTAGCGGGAGTGACTACAATGAGCAGTTCTTC.

The chain employs TRBV7-9 and TRBJ2-3; D is perhaps TRBD2 (5 bases). The CDR3 is made up of 13 amino acids. CDR1 SEHNR and CDR2 FQNEAQ come from the germline V gene (reference sequence). V was clipped by 5 bases and J by 3 bases, with 9 bases between them. Written as DNA, the CDR3 is TGTGCCAGCAGCCCGTCGGGGACAGATACGCAGTATTTT. This codes for CASSPSGTDTQYF.

V usage is TRBV4-1 and J usage is TRBJ1-1; 12 bases fit TRBD1. Germline loops: CDR1 MGHRA, CDR2 YSYEKL. The length of the CDR3 is 18 residues. Unmatched junction bases numbered 11, after V lost 1 base and J lost 5 bases. CDR3 sequence: CASSQVFGTGGARTEAFF. The CDR3 DNA is TGCGCCAGCAGCCAAGTGTTCGGGACAGGGGGCGCCCGGACTGAAGCTTTCTTT.

The chain recombines TRBV7-2 with TRBJ2-5; no firm D call. Germline V lookup: CDR1 SGHTA, CDR2 FQGNSA. This CDR3 is 14 amino acids long. The V end lost 0 bases, the J end lost 5 bases, and 10 bases lay between the germline ends. In DNA, the CDR3 is TGTGCCAGCAGCTTAGCGGTACTCCGGGAGACCCAGTACTTC. This gives the protein CASSLAVLRETQYF.

This chain joins TRBV7-2 and TRBJ1-5; D unclear. The germline gives CDR1 SGHTA, CDR2 FQGNSA. V lost 1 base to trimming and J lost 3 bases, with 7 bases between them. There are 14 residues in the CDR3. The CDR3 region has the DNA TGTGCCAGCAGCTTAGGACGGGCCAATCAGCCCCAGCATTTT. Protein: CASSLGRANQPQHF.